A selection of T cell receptor beta chains follows, all from one sample in a study of blood T cell repertoires in COVID-19. Clones were sequenced by immunoSEQ multiplex PCR, and TCRdb holds only the in-frame ones, with some missing. Of about 100,000 clones in the sample, about 85% are singletons; the top ten hold roughly 4%. The specimen sequenced was peripheral blood. The receptors here all came from a man in his sixties with acute or convalescent COVID-19. CDR3s include the opening cysteine and the closing phenylalanine or tryptophan. A D gene is named only where the DNA matches it firmly. The size field is filled for only some rows; it gives once, few, many or a size class.

TRBV30	NA	NA	TRBJ1-3	CAWMGVAGNTIYF	TGTGCCTGGATGGGCGTGGCTGGAAACACCATATATTTT
TRBV6-1	TRBD1	few	TRBJ2-1	CASSEFGQGFNEQFF	TGTGCCAGCAGTGAATTCGGACAGGGGTTTAATGAGCAGTTCTTC
TRBV7-8	NA	NA	TRBJ2-7	CASSLDTGPTYEQYF	TGTGCCAGCAGCTTAGACACAGGGCCCACCTACGAGCAGTACTTC
TRBV7-2	NA	NA	TRBJ1-2	CASSPTEPINYGYTF	TGTGCCAGCAGCCCGACAGAACCGATTAACTATGGCTACACCTTC
TRBV4-2	NA	NA	TRBJ2-1	CASSQEVATEQFF	TGTGCCAGCAGCCAAGAGGTGGCCACGGAGCAGTTCTTC
TRBV5-1	TRBD1	NA	TRBJ1-1	CASSLGTANTEAFF	TGCGCCAGCAGCCTAGGGACAGCCAACACTGAAGCTTTCTTT
TRBV3-1/TRBV3-2	NA	NA	TRBJ1-2	CASSAREGYTF	TGTGCCAGCAGCGCTCGTGAGGGCTACACCTTC
TRBV27	TRBD1	NA	TRBJ2-7	CASSQGVPGGYEQYF	TGTGCCAGCAGTCAAGGCGTACCAGGGGGCTACGAGCAGTACTTC
TRBV4-1	NA	NA	TRBJ1-2	CASSQESYRGSYTF	TGCGCCAGCAGCCAAGAAAGTTATCGGGGGAGCTACACCTTC
TRBV5-6	NA	NA	TRBJ1-2	CASSLASGRGYTF	TGTGCCAGCAGCTTGGCATCAGGGCGCGGCTACACCTTC
TRBV29-1	TRBD1	once	TRBJ2-1	CSVDRQGYSYNEQFF	TGCAGCGTTGATAGACAGGGTTACTCCTACAATGAGCAGTTCTTC
TRBV7-9	TRBD2	NA	TRBJ2-3	CASKVSGGSTDTQYF	TGTGCCAGCAAAGTAAGCGGGGGGAGCACAGATACGCAGTATTTT
TRBV28	NA	NA	TRBJ2-7	CASSSTHSRLNYEQYF	TGTGCCAGCAGCTCAACTCATAGCCGGCTTAATTACGAGCAGTACTTC
TRBV2	NA	NA	TRBJ1-6	CASREDSNSPLHF	TGTGCCAGCAGGGAAGACTCTAATTCACCCCTCCACTTT
TRBV3-1/TRBV3-2	TRBD2	few	TRBJ2-7	CASSQGLAGLGAYEQYF	TGTGCCAGCAGCCAAGGACTAGCGGGACTAGGAGCCTACGAGCAGTACTTC
TRBV5-1	NA	NA	TRBJ2-3	CASSLGPTSTDTQYF	TGCGCCAGCAGCTTGGGTCCTACTAGCACAGATACGCAGTATTTT
TRBV7-8	TRBD1	NA	TRBJ1-5	CASSSFGLDREQPQHF	TGTGCCAGCAGCTCTTTCGGGCTAGACAGGGAACAGCCCCAGCATTTT
TRBV25-1	TRBD2	NA	TRBJ2-1	CASSEYRTSGWNEQFF	TGTGCCAGCAGTGAATATCGAACTAGCGGGTGGAATGAGCAGTTCTTC
TRBV5-1	NA	NA	TRBJ1-2	CASSLVTGSSYGYTF	TGCGCCAGCAGCTTGGTTACAGGGTCCTCGTATGGCTACACCTTC
TRBV29-1	TRBD1	NA	TRBJ1-1	CSVAPIGTGFEAFF	TGCAGCGTTGCCCCTATCGGGACAGGGTTTGAAGCTTTCTTT
TRBV6-5	NA	NA	TRBJ2-7	CASSYGSGLSSYEQYF	TGTGCCAGCAGTTACGGATCTGGACTAAGCTCCTACGAGCAGTACTTC
TRBV10-1	TRBD1	once	TRBJ1-1	CASTRDRVSTEAFF	TGCGCCAGCACTCGGGACAGGGTGAGCACTGAAGCTTTCTTT
TRBV5-1	NA	NA	TRBJ1-1	CASSFGSNTEAFF	TGCGCCAGCAGCTTCGGTTCGAACACTGAAGCTTTCTTT
TRBV10-3	TRBD2	NA	TRBJ2-7	CAARTGTSGFEQYF	TGTGCCGCCCGTACCGGGACTAGCGGTTTCGAGCAGTACTTC
TRBV11-2	NA	few	TRBJ1-1	CASSLVGGNTEAFF	TGTGCCAGCAGCTTAGTAGGGGGGAACACTGAAGCTTTCTTT
TRBV10-1	NA	NA	TRBJ2-1	CASSESQRAGEQFF	TGCGCCAGCAGTGAGTCGCAGCGTGCAGGGGAGCAGTTCTTC
TRBV19	NA	NA	TRBJ2-5	CASSIDREVETQYF	TGTGCCAGTAGTATCGACAGGGAGGTGGAGACCCAGTACTTC
TRBV5-1	TRBD2	NA	TRBJ2-7	CASSTGTSGSSYEQYF	TGCGCCAGCAGCACCGGGACTAGCGGGAGCTCCTACGAGCAGTACTTC
TRBV7-2	TRBD1	NA	TRBJ2-4	CASSPRDRGNIQYF	TGTGCCAGCAGCCCACGGGACAGGGGAAACATTCAGTACTTC
TRBV4-2	NA	NA	TRBJ2-7	CASSQVYQDNYEQYF	TGTGCCAGCAGCCAAGTTTACCAGGATAACTACGAGCAGTACTTC
TRBV30	NA	NA	TRBJ2-2	CACRRARTGELFF	TGTGCCTGTCGCAGGGCGCGGACCGGGGAGCTGTTTTTT
TRBV6-5	NA	NA	TRBJ2-2	CASGTLNTGELFF	TGTGCCTCCGGGACACTGAACACCGGGGAGCTGTTTTTT
TRBV6-5	NA	NA	TRBJ1-3	CASSPLSSLGNTIYF	TGTGCCAGCAGTCCCCTCTCCTCCCTCGGAAACACCATATATTTT
TRBV4-3	NA	few	TRBJ1-4	CASSQITGRGEKLFF	TGCGCCAGCAGCCAAATTACAGGGAGGGGTGAAAAACTGTTTTTT
TRBV5-4	NA	NA	TRBJ2-7	CASSLGVLSSYEQYF	TGTGCCAGCAGCTTGGGAGTGCTTAGCTCCTACGAGCAGTACTTC
TRBV11-3	NA	NA	TRBJ2-7	CASSLNRHSYEQYF	TGTGCCAGCAGCTTAAACAGACACTCCTACGAGCAGTACTTC